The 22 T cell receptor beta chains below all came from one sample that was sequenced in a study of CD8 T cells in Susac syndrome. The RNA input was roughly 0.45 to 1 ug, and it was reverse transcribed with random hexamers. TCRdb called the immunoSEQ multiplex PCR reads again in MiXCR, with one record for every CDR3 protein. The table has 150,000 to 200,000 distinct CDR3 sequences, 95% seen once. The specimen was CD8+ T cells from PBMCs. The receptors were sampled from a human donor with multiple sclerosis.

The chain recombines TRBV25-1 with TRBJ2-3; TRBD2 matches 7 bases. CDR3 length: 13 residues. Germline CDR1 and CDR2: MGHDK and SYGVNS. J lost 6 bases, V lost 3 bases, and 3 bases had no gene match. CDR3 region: CASSEGGYDTQYF. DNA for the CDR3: TGTGCCAGCAGTGAGGGAGGGTACGATACGCAGTATTTT.

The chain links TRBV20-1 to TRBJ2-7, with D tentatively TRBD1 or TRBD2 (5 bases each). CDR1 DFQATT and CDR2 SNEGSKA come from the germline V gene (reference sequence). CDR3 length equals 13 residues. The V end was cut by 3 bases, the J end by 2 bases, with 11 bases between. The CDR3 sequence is CSARRDGTYEQYF. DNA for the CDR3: TGCAGTGCTAGGAGGGACGGGACCTACGAGCAGTACTTC.

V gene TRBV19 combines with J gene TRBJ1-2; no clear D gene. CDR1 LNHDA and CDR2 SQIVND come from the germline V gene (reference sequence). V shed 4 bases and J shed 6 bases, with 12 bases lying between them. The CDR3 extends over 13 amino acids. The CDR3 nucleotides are TGTGCCAGTAGTAGGATCGTTTTGGATGGCTACACCTTC. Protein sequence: CASSRIVLDGYTF. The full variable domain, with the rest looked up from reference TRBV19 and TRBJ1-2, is DGGITQSPKYLFRKEGQNVTLSCEQNLNHDAMYWYRQDPGQGLRLIYYSQIVNDFQKGDIAEGYSVSREKKESFPLTVTSAQKNPTAFYLCASSRIVLDGYTFGSGTRLTVV.

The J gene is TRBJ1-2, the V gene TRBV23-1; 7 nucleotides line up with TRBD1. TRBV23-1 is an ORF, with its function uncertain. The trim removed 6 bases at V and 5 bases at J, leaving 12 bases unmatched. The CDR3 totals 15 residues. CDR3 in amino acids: CASSRCQGGKYGYTF. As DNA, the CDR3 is TGCGCCAGCAGCCGCTGTCAGGGGGGGAAATATGGCTACACCTTC.

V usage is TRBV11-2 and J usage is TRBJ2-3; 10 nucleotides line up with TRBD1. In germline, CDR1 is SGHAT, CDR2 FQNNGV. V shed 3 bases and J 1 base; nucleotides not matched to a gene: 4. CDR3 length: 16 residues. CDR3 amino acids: CASSFRGQGRTDTQYF. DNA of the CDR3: TGTGCCAGCAGCTTCCGGGGACAGGGGCGCACAGATACGCAGTATTTT.

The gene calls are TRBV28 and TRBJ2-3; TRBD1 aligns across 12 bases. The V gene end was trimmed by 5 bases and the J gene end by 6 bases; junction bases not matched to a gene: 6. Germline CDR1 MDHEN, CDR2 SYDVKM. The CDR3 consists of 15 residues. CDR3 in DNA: TGTGCCAGCAGTCTGGGGACAGGGGGCGATGATACGCAGTATTTT. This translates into CASSLGTGGDDTQYF. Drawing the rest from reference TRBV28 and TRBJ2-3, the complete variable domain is DVKVTQSSRYLVKRTGEKVFLECVQDMDHENMFWYRQDPGLGLRLIYFSYDVKMKEKGDIPEGYSVSREKKERFSLILESASTNQTSMYLCASSLGTGGDDTQYFGPGTRLTVL.

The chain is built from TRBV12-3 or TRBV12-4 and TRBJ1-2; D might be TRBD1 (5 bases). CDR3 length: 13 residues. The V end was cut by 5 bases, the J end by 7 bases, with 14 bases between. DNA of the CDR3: TGTGCCAGCAGTCCAGTGGGGACGGTTGGCTACACCTTC. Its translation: CASSPVGTVGYTF.

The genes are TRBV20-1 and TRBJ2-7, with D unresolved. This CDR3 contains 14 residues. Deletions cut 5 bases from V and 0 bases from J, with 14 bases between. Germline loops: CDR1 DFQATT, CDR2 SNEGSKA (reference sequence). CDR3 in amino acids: CSASSQRSSYEQYF. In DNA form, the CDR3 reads TGCAGTGCTTCAAGCCAAAGGAGCTCCTACGAGCAGTACTTC.

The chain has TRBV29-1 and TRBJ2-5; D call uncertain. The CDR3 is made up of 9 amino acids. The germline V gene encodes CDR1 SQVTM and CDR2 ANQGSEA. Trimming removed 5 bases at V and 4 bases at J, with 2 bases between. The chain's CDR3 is CSVSETQYF. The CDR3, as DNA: TGCAGCGTTTCAGAGACCCAGTACTTC.

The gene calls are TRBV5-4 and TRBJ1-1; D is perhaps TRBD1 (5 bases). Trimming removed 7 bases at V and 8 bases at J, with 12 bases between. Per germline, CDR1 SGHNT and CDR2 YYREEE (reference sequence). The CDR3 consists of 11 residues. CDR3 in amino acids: CASGLRDEAFF. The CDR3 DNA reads TGTGCCAGCGGCCTCCGGGACGAAGCTTTCTTT.

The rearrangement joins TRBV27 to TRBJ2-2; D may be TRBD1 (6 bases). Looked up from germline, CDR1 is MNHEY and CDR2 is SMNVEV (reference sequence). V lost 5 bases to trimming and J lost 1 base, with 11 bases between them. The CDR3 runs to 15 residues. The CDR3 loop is CASSMDRENTGELFF. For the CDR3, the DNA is TGTGCCAGCAGTATGGACAGAGAGAACACCGGGGAGCTGTTTTTT.

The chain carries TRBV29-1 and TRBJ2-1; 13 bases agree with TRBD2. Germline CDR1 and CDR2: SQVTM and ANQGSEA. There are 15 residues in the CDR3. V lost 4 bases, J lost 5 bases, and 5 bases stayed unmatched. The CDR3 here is CSVATSGGPDNEQFF. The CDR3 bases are TGCAGCGTTGCGACTAGCGGGGGGCCAGACAATGAGCAGTTCTTC.

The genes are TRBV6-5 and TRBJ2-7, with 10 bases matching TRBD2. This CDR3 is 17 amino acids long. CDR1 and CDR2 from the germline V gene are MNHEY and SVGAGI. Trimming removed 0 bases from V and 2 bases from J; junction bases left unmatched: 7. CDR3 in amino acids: CASSYSWTSGRAYEQYF. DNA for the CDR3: TGTGCCAGCAGTTACTCGTGGACGAGCGGGAGGGCCTACGAGCAGTACTTC.

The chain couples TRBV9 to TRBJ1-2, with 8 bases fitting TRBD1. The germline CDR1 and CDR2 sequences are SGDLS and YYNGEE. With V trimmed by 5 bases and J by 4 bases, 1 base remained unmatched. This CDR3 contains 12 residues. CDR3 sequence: CASRDRAYGYTF. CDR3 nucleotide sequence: TGTGCCAGCAGGGACAGGGCCTATGGCTACACCTTC.

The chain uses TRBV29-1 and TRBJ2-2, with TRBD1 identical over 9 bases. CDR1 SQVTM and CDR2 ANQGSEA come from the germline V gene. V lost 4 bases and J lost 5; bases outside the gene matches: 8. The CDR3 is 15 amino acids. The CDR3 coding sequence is TGCAGCGTTGGTTTTTGGACAGGGGATACCGGGGAGCTGTTTTTT. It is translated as CSVGFWTGDTGELFF.

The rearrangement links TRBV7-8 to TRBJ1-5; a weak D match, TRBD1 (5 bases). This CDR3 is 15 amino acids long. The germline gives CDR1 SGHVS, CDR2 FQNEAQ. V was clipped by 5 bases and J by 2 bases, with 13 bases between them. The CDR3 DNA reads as TGTGCCAGCAGCGTCCGGGACCTCCGCAATCAGCCCCAGCATTTT. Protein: CASSVRDLRNQPQHF.

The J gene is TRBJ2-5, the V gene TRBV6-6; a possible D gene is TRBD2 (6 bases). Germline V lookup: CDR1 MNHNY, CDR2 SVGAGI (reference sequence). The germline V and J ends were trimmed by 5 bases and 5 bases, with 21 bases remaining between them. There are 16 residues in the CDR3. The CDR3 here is CASSPTSSAWGETQYF. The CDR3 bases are TGTGCCAGCAGTCCCACCTCTAGCGCCTGGGGGGAGACCCAGTACTTC.

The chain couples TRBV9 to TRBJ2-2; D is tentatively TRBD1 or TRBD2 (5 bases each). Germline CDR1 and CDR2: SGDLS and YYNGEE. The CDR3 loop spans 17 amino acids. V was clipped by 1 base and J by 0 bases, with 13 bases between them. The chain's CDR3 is CASSVFSRGPNTGELFF. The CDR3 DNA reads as TGTGCCAGCAGCGTATTCTCGAGGGGCCCGAACACCGGGGAGCTGTTTTTT.

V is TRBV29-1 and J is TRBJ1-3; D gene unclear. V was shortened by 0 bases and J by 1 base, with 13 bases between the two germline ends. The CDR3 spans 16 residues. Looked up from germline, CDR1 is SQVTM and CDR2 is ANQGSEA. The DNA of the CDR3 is TGCAGCGTTGAAGATGACCCCGATCGATCTGGAAACACCATATATTTT. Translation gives CSVEDDPDRSGNTIYF.

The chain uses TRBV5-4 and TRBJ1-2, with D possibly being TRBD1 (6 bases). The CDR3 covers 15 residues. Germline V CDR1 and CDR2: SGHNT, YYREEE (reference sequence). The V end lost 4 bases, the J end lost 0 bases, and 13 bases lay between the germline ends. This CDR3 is CASSRGGPANYGYTF. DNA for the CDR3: TGTGCCAGCAGCCGCGGGGGGCCAGCTAACTATGGCTACACCTTC.

In DNA form, the CDR3 reads TGTGCCAGCAGCTCCCAATGGGTTTTTAGGAGAACGAACACTGAAGCTTTCTTT. The encoded protein is CASSSQWVFRRTNTEAFF. The rearrangement joins TRBV5-6 to TRBJ1-1, with no clear D. Germline V gene lookup returns CDR1 SGHDT and CDR2 YYEEEE. This CDR3 contains 18 residues. V lost 3 bases to trimming and J lost 1 base, with 22 bases between them. Looking up the rest from reference TRBV5-6 and TRBJ1-1 gives the full variable domain: DAGVTQSPTHLIKTRGQQVTLRCSPKSGHDTVSWYQQALGQGPQFIFQYYEEEERQRGNFPDRFSGHQFPNYSSELNVNALLLGDSALYLCASSSQWVFRRTNTEAFFGQGTRLTVV.

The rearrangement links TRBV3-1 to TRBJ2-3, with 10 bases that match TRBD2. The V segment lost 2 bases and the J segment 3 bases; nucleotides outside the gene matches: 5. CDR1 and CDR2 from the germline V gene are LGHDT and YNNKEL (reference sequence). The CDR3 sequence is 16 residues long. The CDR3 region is CASSQPAGGPTDTQYF. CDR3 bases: TGTGCCAGCAGCCAACCAGCGGGGGGGCCAACAGATACGCAGTATTTT.